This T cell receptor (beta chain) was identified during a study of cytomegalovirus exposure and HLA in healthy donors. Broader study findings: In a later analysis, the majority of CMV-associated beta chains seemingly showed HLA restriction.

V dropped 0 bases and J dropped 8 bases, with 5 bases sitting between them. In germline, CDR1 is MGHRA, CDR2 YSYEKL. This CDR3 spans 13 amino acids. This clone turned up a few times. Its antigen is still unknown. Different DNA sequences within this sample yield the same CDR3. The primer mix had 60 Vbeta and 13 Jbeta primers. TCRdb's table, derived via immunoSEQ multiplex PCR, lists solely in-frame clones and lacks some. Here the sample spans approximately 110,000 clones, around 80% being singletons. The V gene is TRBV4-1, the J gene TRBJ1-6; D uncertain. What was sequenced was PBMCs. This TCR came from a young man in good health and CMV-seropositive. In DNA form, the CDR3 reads TGCGCCAGCAGCCAAGATGAGGATTCACCCCTCCACTTT. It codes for CASSQDEDSPLHF.